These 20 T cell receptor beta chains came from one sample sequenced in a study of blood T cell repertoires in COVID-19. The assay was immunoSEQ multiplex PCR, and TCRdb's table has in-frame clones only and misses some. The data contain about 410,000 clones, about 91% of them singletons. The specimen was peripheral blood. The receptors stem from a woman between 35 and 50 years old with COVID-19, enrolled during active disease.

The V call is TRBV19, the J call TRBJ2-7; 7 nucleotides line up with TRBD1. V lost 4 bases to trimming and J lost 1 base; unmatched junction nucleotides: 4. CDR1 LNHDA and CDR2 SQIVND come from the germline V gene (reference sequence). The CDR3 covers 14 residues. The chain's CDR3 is CASSTGQHSYEQYF. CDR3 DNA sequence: TGTGCCAGTAGTACGGGACAGCATTCCTACGAGCAGTACTTC.

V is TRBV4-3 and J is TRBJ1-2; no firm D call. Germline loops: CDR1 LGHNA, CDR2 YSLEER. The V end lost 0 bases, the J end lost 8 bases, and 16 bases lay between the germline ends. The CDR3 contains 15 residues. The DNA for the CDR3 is TGCGCCAGCAGCCAAGATATTTTGGCTCCTTCAGGCTACACCTTC. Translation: CASSQDILAPSGYTF.

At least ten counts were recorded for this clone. The CDR3 is CASSQDFMNTEAFF. CDR3 sequence (DNA): TGTGCCAGCAGCCAGGATTTCATGAACACTGAAGCTTTCTTT. The genes are TRBV27 and TRBJ1-1; D unresolved. Trimming shortened V by 6 bases and J by 0 bases, and 11 bases separated the two germline ends. Per germline, CDR1 MNHEY and CDR2 SMNVEV (reference sequence). CDR3 length: 14 amino acids.

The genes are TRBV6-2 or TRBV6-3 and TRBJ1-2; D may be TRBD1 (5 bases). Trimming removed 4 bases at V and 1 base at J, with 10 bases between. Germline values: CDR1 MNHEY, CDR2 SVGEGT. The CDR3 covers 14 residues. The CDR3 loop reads CASSWGIINYGYTF. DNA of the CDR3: TGTGCCAGCAGTTGGGGCATCATTAACTATGGCTACACCTTC.

The CDR3: CASSVGVKRGIYEQYF. CDR3 coding DNA: TGTGCCAGCAGCGTAGGAGTAAAGCGGGGGATCTACGAGCAGTACTTC. The V call is TRBV9, the J call TRBJ2-7, with 8 bases lining up with TRBD2. Trimming cost V 0 bases and J 3 bases; bases outside gene matches: 8. The CDR3 covers 16 residues. CDR1 and CDR2 (germline): SGDLS, YYNGEE.

CDR3 bases: TGTGCCATCCCCGGGGACAGGGGCCGGGTAGCATATGGCTACACCTTC. Translating it yields CAIPGDRGRVAYGYTF. V gene TRBV6-4 combines with J gene TRBJ1-2; 10 bases match TRBD1. CDR3 length: 16 residues. The germline V gene has CDR1 MRHNA and CDR2 SNTAGT. Losses at the gene ends were 10 bases for V and 5 bases for J; bases not matched to a gene: 16.

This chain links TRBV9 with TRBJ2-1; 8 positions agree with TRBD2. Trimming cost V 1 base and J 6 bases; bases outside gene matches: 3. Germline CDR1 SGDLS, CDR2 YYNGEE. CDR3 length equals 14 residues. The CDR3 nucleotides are TGTGCCAGCAGCGTAAGCGGGGGATCCAATGAGCAGTTCTTC. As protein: CASSVSGGSNEQFF.

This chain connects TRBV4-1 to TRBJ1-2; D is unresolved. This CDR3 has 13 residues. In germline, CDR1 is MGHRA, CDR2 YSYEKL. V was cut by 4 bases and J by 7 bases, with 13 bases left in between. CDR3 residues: CASSPYGVSGYTF. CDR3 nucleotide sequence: TGCGCCAGCAGCCCCTACGGGGTCAGTGGCTACACCTTC.

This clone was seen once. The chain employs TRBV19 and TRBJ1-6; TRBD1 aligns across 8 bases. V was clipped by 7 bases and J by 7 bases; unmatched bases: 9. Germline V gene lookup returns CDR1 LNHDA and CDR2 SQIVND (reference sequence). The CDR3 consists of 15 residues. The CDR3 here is CASTSSQGANSPLHF. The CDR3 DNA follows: TGTGCCAGTACTTCCTCTCAGGGGGCGAATTCACCCCTCCACTTT.

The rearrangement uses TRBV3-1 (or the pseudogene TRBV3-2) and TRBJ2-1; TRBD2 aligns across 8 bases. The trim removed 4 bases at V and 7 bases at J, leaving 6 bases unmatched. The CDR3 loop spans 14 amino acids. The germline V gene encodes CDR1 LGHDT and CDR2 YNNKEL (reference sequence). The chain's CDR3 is CASSPWTSQNEQFF. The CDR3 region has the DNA TGTGCCAGCAGCCCATGGACTAGCCAGAATGAGCAGTTCTTC.

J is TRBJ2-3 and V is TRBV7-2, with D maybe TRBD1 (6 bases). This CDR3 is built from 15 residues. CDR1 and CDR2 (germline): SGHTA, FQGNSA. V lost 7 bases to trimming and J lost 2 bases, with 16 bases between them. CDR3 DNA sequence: TGTGCCAGCACCCTTCTCGGACAGTACACAGATACGCAGTATTTT. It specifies CASTLLGQYTDTQYF.

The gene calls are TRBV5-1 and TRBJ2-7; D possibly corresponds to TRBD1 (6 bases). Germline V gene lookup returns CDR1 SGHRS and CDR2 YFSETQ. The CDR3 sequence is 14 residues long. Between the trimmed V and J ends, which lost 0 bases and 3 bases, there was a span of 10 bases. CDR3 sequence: CASSLAAGDYEQYF. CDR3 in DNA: TGCGCCAGCAGCTTGGCCGCAGGGGACTACGAGCAGTACTTC.

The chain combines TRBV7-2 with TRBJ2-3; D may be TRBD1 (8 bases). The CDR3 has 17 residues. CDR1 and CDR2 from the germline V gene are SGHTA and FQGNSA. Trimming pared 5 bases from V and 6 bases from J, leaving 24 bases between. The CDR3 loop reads CASSPRKWTGREDTQYF. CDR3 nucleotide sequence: TGTGCCAGCAGCCCCCGGAAGTGGACAGGGCGGGAGGATACGCAGTATTTT.

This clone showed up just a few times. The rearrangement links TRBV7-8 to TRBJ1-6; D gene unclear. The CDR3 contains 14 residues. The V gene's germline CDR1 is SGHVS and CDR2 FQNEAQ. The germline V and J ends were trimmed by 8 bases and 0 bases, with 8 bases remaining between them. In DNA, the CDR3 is TGTGCCAGCGGGGAGAGCTCCTATAATTCACCCCTCCACTTT. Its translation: CASGESSYNSPLHF.

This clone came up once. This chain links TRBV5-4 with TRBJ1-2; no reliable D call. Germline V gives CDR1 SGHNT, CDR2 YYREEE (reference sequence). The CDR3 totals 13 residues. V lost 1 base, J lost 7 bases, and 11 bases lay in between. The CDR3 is CASSLSGTRGYTF. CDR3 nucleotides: TGTGCCAGCAGCTTGTCAGGCACTCGTGGCTACACCTTC.

The CDR3 coding sequence is TGTGCCTGCAAACTTCCCATGGTTCATGGCTACACCTTC. It yields the protein CACKLPMVHGYTF. The chain uses TRBV30 and TRBJ1-2; D is unclear. The V and J ends lost 6 bases and 6 bases respectively, with 17 bases between them. CDR1 and CDR2 from the germline V gene are GTSNPN and SVGIG (reference sequence). The length of the CDR3 is 13 residues.

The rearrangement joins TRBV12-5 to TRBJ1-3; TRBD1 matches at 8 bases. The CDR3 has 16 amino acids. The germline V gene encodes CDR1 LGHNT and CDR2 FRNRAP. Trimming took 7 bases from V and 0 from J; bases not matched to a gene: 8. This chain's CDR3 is CASASGQGASGNTIYF. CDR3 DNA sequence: TGTGCTAGTGCCTCGGGTCAGGGGGCCTCTGGAAACACCATATATTTT.

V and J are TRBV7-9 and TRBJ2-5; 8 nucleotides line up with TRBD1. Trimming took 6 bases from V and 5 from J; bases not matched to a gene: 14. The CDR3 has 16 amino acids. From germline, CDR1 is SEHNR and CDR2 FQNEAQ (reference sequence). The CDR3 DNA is TGTGCCAGCAGACGGATCGGACAGGGAGGTATGGAGACCCAGTACTTC. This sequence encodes CASRRIGQGGMETQYF.

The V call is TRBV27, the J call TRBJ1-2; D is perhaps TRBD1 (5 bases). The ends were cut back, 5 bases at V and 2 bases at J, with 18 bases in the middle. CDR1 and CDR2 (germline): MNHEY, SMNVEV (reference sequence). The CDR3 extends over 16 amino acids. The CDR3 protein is CASSGRLAGINYGYTF. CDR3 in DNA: TGTGCCAGCAGTGGCCGCCTGGCAGGGATCAACTATGGCTACACCTTC.

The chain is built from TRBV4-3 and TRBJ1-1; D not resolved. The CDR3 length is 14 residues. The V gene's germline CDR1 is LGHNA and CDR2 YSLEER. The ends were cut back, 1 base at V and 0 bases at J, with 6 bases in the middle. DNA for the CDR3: TGCGCCAGCAGCCAAGGACATTTGAACACTGAAGCTTTCTTT. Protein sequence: CASSQGHLNTEAFF.